This T cell receptor beta chain stems from a study of molecular identifiers for immune sequencing clone quantification. Naive CD8 T cells were sorted as CD8+CD4-CCR7+CD45RA+. Listed TCR primers, together with previously described methods, were used for the bulk TCR libraries. Via MiXCR, TCRdb re-called the PCR reads, giving one row per CDR3 protein. This table holds about 640,000 distinct CDR3 sequences, around 20% found once. The CDR3 is 14 residues long. Germline V gives CDR1 GTSNPN, CDR2 SVGIG (reference sequence). V shed 3 bases and J shed 4 bases, with 13 bases lying between them. Notes on the study in general: Highly expanded clone sizes could be underestimated through barcode sharing by identical TCR molecules.

There are many counts of this clonotype. Its target is unknown. The sample taken for sequencing was naive CD8+ T cells from blood, with Jurkat cell RNA spiked in. The subset here: FACS-sorted CD8+CD4-CCR7+CD45RA+ naive T cells. The rearrangement joins TRBV30 to TRBJ1-5; D is possibly TRBD1 (5 bases). The clonotype was recovered from a human donor in good health. Some libraries in this study had Jurkat cell RNA spiked in. CDR3 region: CAWSPGTGNQPQHF. The CDR3 DNA follows: TGTGCCTGGAGCCCCGGGACCGGAAATCAGCCCCAGCATTTT.